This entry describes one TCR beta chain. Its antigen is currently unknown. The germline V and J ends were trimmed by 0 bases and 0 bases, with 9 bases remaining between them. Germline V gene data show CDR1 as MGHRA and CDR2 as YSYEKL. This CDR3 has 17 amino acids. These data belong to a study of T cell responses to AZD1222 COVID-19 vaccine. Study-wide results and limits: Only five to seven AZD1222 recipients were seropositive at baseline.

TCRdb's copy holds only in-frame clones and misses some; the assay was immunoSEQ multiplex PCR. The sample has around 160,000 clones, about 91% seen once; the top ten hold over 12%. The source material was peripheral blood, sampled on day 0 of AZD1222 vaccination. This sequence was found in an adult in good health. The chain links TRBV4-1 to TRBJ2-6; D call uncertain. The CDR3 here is CASSQDFRISGANVLTF. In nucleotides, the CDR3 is TGCGCCAGCAGCCAAGATTTTCGGATCTCTGGGGCCAACGTCCTGACTTTC.